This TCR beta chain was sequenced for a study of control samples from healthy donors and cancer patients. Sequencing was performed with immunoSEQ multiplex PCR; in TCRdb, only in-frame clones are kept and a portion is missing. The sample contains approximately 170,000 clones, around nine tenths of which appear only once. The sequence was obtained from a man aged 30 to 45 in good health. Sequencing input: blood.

The CDR3 spells CASTPWVGEPQHF. DNA for the CDR3: TGTGCCAGCACCCCCTGGGTCGGAGAGCCCCAGCATTTT. The V and J genes are TRBV12-3 or TRBV12-4 and TRBJ1-5; D is undetermined. V was pared by 7 bases and J by 8 bases, with 15 bases between. CDR3 length: 13 residues.